The 22 T cell receptor beta chains reported below all come from one sample, sequenced in a study of blood T cell repertoires in COVID-19. Sequencing used immunoSEQ multiplex PCR; TCRdb keeps in-frame clones, though not all of them. The sample contains around 160,000 clones, about 84% of which appear only once. Sequencing input: peripheral blood. These receptors were taken from a man in his sixties with active or convalescent COVID-19.

V is TRBV6-5 and J is TRBJ2-3; 8 positions agree with TRBD2. CDR3 length: 14 amino acids. With 6 bases clipped from V and 2 bases from J, the junction kept 4 bases outside the gene matches. The germline V gene encodes CDR1 MNHEY and CDR2 SVGAGI. The CDR3 nucleotides are TGTGCCAGCAGCCCCGGGGGGGCCACAGATACGCAGTATTTT. It is translated as CASSPGGATDTQYF.

The chain links TRBV28 to TRBJ1-4; the D gene is possibly TRBD1 (6 bases). CDR1 is MDHEN and CDR2 is SYDVKM in the germline V gene. The CDR3 is 14 amino acids. With 5 bases removed from V and 5 bases from J, the gap between germline ends came to 12 bases. The CDR3 sequence: CASSTRGPNEKLFF. CDR3 DNA sequence: TGTGCCAGCAGTACCAGGGGACCGAATGAAAAACTGTTTTTT.

The CDR3 region has the DNA TGCAGCGTTTTTTATTACAGGGGAAACGGCTACACCTTC. This encodes CSVFYYRGNGYTF. This chain links TRBV29-1 with TRBJ1-2; 7 positions agree with TRBD1. The CDR3 spans 13 residues. Per the germline V gene, CDR1 is SQVTM and CDR2 is ANQGSEA. The trim removed 5 bases at V and 8 bases at J, leaving 11 bases unmatched.

The rearrangement joins TRBV25-1 to TRBJ2-5; no firm D call. The CDR3 runs 13 residues. The germline CDR1 and CDR2 sequences are MGHDK and SYGVNS. Trimming took off 6 bases at V and 5 bases at J, with 13 bases between the two ends. The DNA of the CDR3 is TGTGCCAGCAGGTACGCAAACCGGGAGACCCAGTACTTC. This translates into CASRYANRETQYF. Supplemented by reference TRBV25-1 and TRBJ2-5, the full variable domain reads EADIYQTPRYLVIGTGKKITLECSQTMGHDKMYWYQQDPGMELHLIHYSYGVNSTEKGDLSSESTVSRIRTEHFPLTLESARPSHTSQYLCASRYANRETQYFGPGTRLLVL.

The CDR3 DNA sequence: TGCAGCGTTCGACCAATTACGGACAGGCGGAACTACGAGCAGTACTTC. Translated, it gives CSVRPITDRRNYEQYF. The V gene is TRBV29-1, the J gene TRBJ2-7; 7 bases match TRBD1. The CDR3 sequence is 16 residues long. The V gene end was trimmed by 5 bases and the J gene end by 3 bases; junction bases not matched to a gene: 16. Germline V gene sequence: CDR1 SQVTM, CDR2 ANQGSEA.

J is TRBJ2-7 and V is TRBV6-5; 9 bases align to TRBD1. The trim removed 7 bases at V and 7 bases at J, leaving 11 bases unmatched. Germline V gene lookup returns CDR1 MNHEY and CDR2 SVGAGI. The length of the CDR3 is 14 residues. The CDR3 sequence is CASKSWTGEREQYF. As DNA, the CDR3 is TGTGCCAGCAAGTCATGGACAGGGGAGCGGGAGCAGTACTTC.

This clone was found a few times. V is TRBV16 and J is TRBJ2-1; D not resolved. Per the germline V gene, CDR1 is KGHSY and CDR2 is FQNENV. The CDR3 sequence is 16 residues long. V was clipped by 5 bases and J by 0 bases, with 14 bases between them. The DNA of the CDR3 is TGTGCCAGCAGCGTCCGACTGCTGAGCTCCTACAATGAGCAGTTCTTC. Protein product: CASSVRLLSSYNEQFF. The full variable domain, with the rest looked up from reference TRBV16 and TRBJ2-1, is GEEVAQTPKHLVRGEGQKAKLYCAPIKGHSYVFWYQQVLKNEFKFLISFQNENVFDETGMPKERFSAKCLPNSPCSLEIQATKLEDSAVYFCASSVRLLSSYNEQFFGPGTRLTVL.

CDR3 DNA: TGTGCCAGCAGGCGAATCCCCGGGACAAATAACTATGGCTACACCTTC. It encodes CASRRIPGTNNYGYTF. The J gene is TRBJ1-2, the V gene TRBV28; D is perhaps TRBD1 (6 bases). CDR3 length equals 16 residues. Germline V gives CDR1 MDHEN, CDR2 SYDVKM. The ends were cut back, 6 bases at V and 1 base at J, with 18 bases in the middle.

This sequence joins TRBV18 and TRBJ2-3; D perhaps matches TRBD2 (5 bases). This CDR3 comprises 17 residues. Trimming shortened V by 2 bases and J by 0 bases, and 15 bases separated the two germline ends. In germline, CDR1 is KGHSH, CDR2 LQKENI. DNA of the CDR3: TGTGCCAGCTCACCATTAAACGGGGTCACTAGCACAGATACGCAGTATTTT. Residues: CASSPLNGVTSTDTQYF.

This chain uses TRBV5-4 with TRBJ2-7; the D gene is possibly TRBD1 (5 bases). This CDR3 contains 16 residues. V was clipped by 0 bases and J by 2 bases, with 15 bases between them. The V gene's germline CDR1 is SGHNT and CDR2 YYREEE (reference sequence). CDR3 loop: CASSLGGFSQAYEQYF. In DNA, the CDR3 is TGTGCCAGCAGCTTGGGGGGCTTTTCCCAGGCCTACGAGCAGTACTTC.

The rearrangement links TRBV7-8 to TRBJ2-3, with 8 bases aligning to TRBD2. There are 14 residues in the CDR3. V shed 5 bases and J 4 bases; nucleotides not matched to a gene: 5. Germline assignment: CDR1 SGHVS and CDR2 FQNEAQ. CDR3 sequence reads: CASSLRTSSDTQYF. For the CDR3, the DNA is TGTGCCAGCAGCCTCCGGACTAGCTCAGATACGCAGTATTTT.

The rearrangement links TRBV7-9 to TRBJ2-5; D may be TRBD2 (5 bases). In germline, CDR1 is SEHNR, CDR2 FQNEAQ (reference sequence). V gave up 3 bases and J gave up 4 bases, with 18 bases separating them. The CDR3 is made up of 16 amino acids. CDR3 nucleotide sequence: TGTGCCAGCAGCTTCAAAGGGCCTCTGGCGGGAGAGACCCAGTACTTC. Encoded protein: CASSFKGPLAGETQYF.

This chain joins TRBV9 and TRBJ2-1; 8 nucleotides match TRBD2. This CDR3 is 16 amino acids long. The germline gives CDR1 SGDLS, CDR2 YYNGEE. The J segment lost 8 bases and the V segment lost 1 base, leaving 11 bases of the junction unmatched. CDR3 DNA sequence: TGTGCCAGCAGCGTATCCGGGACTAGGGGTTCCGATGAGCAGTTCTTC. Translation: CASSVSGTRGSDEQFF.

This clone was found a few times. V is TRBV28 and J is TRBJ1-1, with a tentative D call TRBD1 (5 bases). CDR1 and CDR2 from the germline V gene are MDHEN and SYDVKM. Trimming cost V 3 bases and J 12 bases, with 11 bases left between them. The CDR3 has 11 amino acids. The CDR3 bases are TGTGCCAGCAGTTTGGGGCTCGTATCTTTCTTT. Its protein product is CASSLGLVSFF.

This clone was recorded once. The chain joins TRBV30 to TRBJ2-1; no reliable D call. CDR3 length: 13 amino acids. Germline V gene sequence: CDR1 GTSNPN, CDR2 SVGIG (reference sequence). V lost 2 bases to trimming and J lost 10 bases, with 15 bases between them. CDR3 amino acids: CAWSQAGFGEQFF. The CDR3 DNA is TGTGCCTGGAGTCAGGCTGGATTTGGCGAGCAGTTCTTC.

V usage is TRBV6-1 and J usage is TRBJ2-3; D uncertain. The CDR3 has 14 residues. Trimming took 3 bases from V and 4 from J, leaving 11 bases between them. Looked up from germline, CDR1 is MNHNS and CDR2 is SASEGT. The chain's CDR3 is CASSDQRAADTQYF. The CDR3 DNA reads as TGTGCCAGCAGTGACCAGCGAGCCGCAGATACGCAGTATTTT.

The chain combines TRBV20-1 with TRBJ2-7; the D is unclear. The V and J ends lost 4 bases and 3 bases respectively, with 7 bases between them. CDR3 size: 11 residues. In germline, CDR1 is DFQATT, CDR2 SNEGSKA (reference sequence). CDR3 nucleotide sequence: TGCAGTGCTACTATCCTCTACGAGCAGTACTTC. Translated, it gives CSATILYEQYF.

This clone turned up a few times. The chain employs TRBV7-9 and TRBJ2-7; 10 nucleotides align to TRBD2. Trimming cost V 5 bases and J 2 bases; bases outside gene matches: 6. Germline values: CDR1 SEHNR, CDR2 FQNEAQ (reference sequence). The CDR3 length is 15 residues. In DNA, the CDR3 is TGTGCCAGCAGCCCTAGCGGGAGTGGGACCTACGAGCAGTACTTC. It translates to CASSPSGSGTYEQYF.

The rearrangement links TRBV7-6 to TRBJ2-2, with 9 bases aligning to TRBD2. The trim removed 2 bases at V and 7 bases at J, leaving 5 bases unmatched. Germline loops: CDR1 SGHVS, CDR2 FNYEAQ. The CDR3 has 15 residues. CDR3 sequence (DNA): TGTGCCAGCAGCTTACCTAGCGGGATAGTCGGGGAGCTGTTTTTT. It is translated as CASSLPSGIVGELFF.

This clone has just a few counts. This chain joins TRBV19 and TRBJ2-7; 10 bases match TRBD2. Per the germline V gene, CDR1 is LNHDA and CDR2 is SQIVND (reference sequence). The CDR3 contains 16 residues. V lost 1 base to trimming and J lost 4 bases; unmatched junction nucleotides: 7. This CDR3 reads CASSIGASGRLYEQYF. The CDR3 DNA reads as TGTGCCAGTAGTATAGGGGCTAGCGGGAGACTTTACGAGCAGTACTTC.

This chain joins TRBV19 and TRBJ2-7; 8 positions match TRBD2. Germline loops: CDR1 LNHDA, CDR2 SQIVND (reference sequence). The CDR3 sequence is 15 residues long. V was pared by 5 bases and J by 6 bases, with 12 bases of the junction left unmatched. DNA of the CDR3: TGTGCCAGTAGTCCGAGGACTAGCCCCGTGGGCGAGCAGTACTTC. The encoded protein is CASSPRTSPVGEQYF.

The chain has TRBV27 and TRBJ1-6; 9 bases fit TRBD1. CDR1 is MNHEY and CDR2 is SMNVEV in the germline V gene (reference sequence). V dropped 5 bases and J dropped 14; count of bases not matched to a gene: 10. The CDR3 runs 14 residues. The CDR3 spells CASSKPGQGLTLHF. In DNA form, the CDR3 reads TGTGCCAGCAGTAAACCGGGACAGGGTTTAACCCTCCACTTT.